What follows are 4 T cell receptor beta chains derived from one specimen sequenced in a study of lymphopenia after photon versus proton radiotherapy. Clones were read by immunoSEQ multiplex PCR, and TCRdb kept only the in-frame ones, dropping some. The sample has around 25,000 clones; roughly 84% are singletons. The sample here was peripheral blood, taken from a patient treated with photon-based radiotherapy. Source of these receptors: a man aged 40-55 years with gastric cancer.

This clone came up a few times. The rearrangement uses TRBV5-4 and TRBJ2-7; tentatively, D is TRBD1 (6 bases). V was pared by 5 bases and J by 7 bases, with 16 bases between. Germline assignment: CDR1 SGHNT and CDR2 YYREEE (reference sequence). There are 13 residues in the CDR3. This CDR3 is CASRPPGHPEQYF. The CDR3 region has the DNA TGTGCCAGCAGACCGCCGGGACACCCGGAGCAGTACTTC.

The J gene is TRBJ2-2, the V gene TRBV2; a weak D match, TRBD2 (6 bases). Germline CDR1 SNHLY, CDR2 FYNNEI. This CDR3 contains 15 residues. V lost 7 bases to trimming and J lost 4 bases, with 16 bases between them. DNA of the CDR3: TGTGCCAGCACTTACTTTTCCGGGGGCACCGGGGAGCTGTTTTTT. It codes for CASTYFSGGTGELFF.

The genes are TRBV5-1 and TRBJ2-7; no reliable D call. V lost 3 bases, J lost 2 bases, and 12 bases lay in between. The CDR3 has 14 amino acids. Germline loops: CDR1 SGHRS, CDR2 YFSETQ. The CDR3: CASSSPVAPYEQYF. CDR3 bases: TGCGCCAGCAGCTCACCGGTAGCTCCCTACGAGCAGTACTTC.

In its sample, this clone was seen once. This chain links TRBV27 with TRBJ1-4; a weak D match, TRBD1 (5 bases). Germline CDR1 reads MNHEY; CDR2 reads SMNVEV (reference sequence). V was clipped by 4 bases and J by 3 bases, with 12 bases between them. The CDR3 is made up of 15 amino acids. CDR3 DNA sequence: TGTGCCAGCAGTTCTGGGAGGGGAGCTAATGAAAAACTGTTTTTT. It yields the protein CASSSGRGANEKLFF.